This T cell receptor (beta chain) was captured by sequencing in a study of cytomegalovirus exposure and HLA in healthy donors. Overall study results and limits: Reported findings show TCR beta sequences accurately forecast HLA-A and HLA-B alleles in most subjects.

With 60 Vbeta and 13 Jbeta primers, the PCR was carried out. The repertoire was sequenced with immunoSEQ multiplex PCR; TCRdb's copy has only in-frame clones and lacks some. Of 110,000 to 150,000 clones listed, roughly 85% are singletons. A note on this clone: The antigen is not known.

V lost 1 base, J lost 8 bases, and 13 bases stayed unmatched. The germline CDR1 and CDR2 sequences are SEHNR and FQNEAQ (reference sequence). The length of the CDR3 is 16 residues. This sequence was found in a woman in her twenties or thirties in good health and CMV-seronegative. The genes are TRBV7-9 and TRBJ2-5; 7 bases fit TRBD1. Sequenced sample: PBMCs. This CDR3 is CASSLVGAQGVSTQYF. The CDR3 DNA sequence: TGTGCCAGCAGCTTAGTGGGCGCCCAGGGGGTCAGTACCCAGTACTTC.